A single sample gave rise to the 8 T cell receptor beta chains below, sequenced in a study of shared clonotypes between healthy human individuals. The table came from immunoSEQ multiplex PCR; TCRdb's copy has only in-frame clones and leaves some out. The sample shows over 2,000,000 clones, about 94% of them seen only once. Terminally differentiated effector memory CD45RA+ cells were excluded by CCR7 positive selection of CD45RO-negative cells. The sample consisted of naive CD8+ T cells from PBMCs. These receptors all come from a man younger than 35 in good health. Some clones in this sample may be carry-over from other donors' samples.

This clone came up once. Here the CDR3 reads CASSPPLGNEQYF. The CDR3 DNA follows: TGTGCCAGCAGCCCCCCCTTGGGGAACGAGCAGTACTTC. The rearrangement uses TRBV5-4 and TRBJ2-7; D is unclear. V was shortened by 4 bases and J by 5 bases, with 13 bases between the two germline ends. The length of the CDR3 is 13 residues. Germline-derived CDR1 and CDR2 are SGHNT and YYREEE (reference sequence).

This clone has just a few counts. The same CDR3 is also encoded by other DNA sequences in this sample. This chain joins TRBV30 and TRBJ1-1, with D possibly being TRBD1 (5 bases). The germline gives CDR1 GTSNPN, CDR2 SVGIG (reference sequence). This CDR3 comprises 13 residues. Between the trimmed V and J ends, which lost 0 bases and 4 bases, there was a span of 9 bases. DNA of the CDR3: TGTGCCTGGAGTGTGATGGGGGGCACTGAAGCTTTCTTT. It translates to CAWSVMGGTEAFF. The whole variable domain, filled in from reference TRBV30 and TRBJ1-1, reads SQTIHQWPATLVQPVGSPLSLECTVEGTSNPNLYWYRQAAGRGLQLLFYSVGIGQISSEVPQNLSASRPQDRQFILSSKKLLLSDSGFYLCAWSVMGGTEAFFGQGTRLTVV.

This chain links TRBV11-2 with TRBJ2-1, with TRBD2 matching 11 bases. CDR3 size: 19 residues. Germline V lookup: CDR1 SGHAT, CDR2 FQNNGV. The V segment lost 0 bases and the J segment 6 bases; nucleotides outside the gene matches: 13. The CDR3 region has the DNA TGTGCCAGCAGCTTAGAGAGTTCGGTTCTAGCGGGAGGTTCCAATGAGCAGTTCTTC. This encodes CASSLESSVLAGGSNEQFF.

In its sample, this clone was seen a few times. The same CDR3 also results from other DNA sequences found in this sample. J is TRBJ2-1 and V is TRBV7-8; 8 bases agree with TRBD2. Germline values: CDR1 SGHVS, CDR2 FQNEAQ. The CDR3 runs 15 residues. Trimming removed 2 bases from V and 0 bases from J; junction bases left unmatched: 0. CDR3 nucleotides: TGTGCCAGCAGCTTAAGCGGGAGCTCCTACAATGAGCAGTTCTTC. Translated, it gives CASSLSGSSYNEQFF.

The V gene is TRBV29-1, the J gene TRBJ2-1; 7 nucleotides agree with TRBD2. CDR3 length equals 15 residues. Looked up from germline, CDR1 is SQVTM and CDR2 is ANQGSEA. Losses at the gene ends were 1 base for V and 7 bases for J; bases not matched to a gene: 10. CDR3: CSVEGGRVSSNEQFF. The CDR3 DNA follows: TGCAGCGTTGAAGGTGGGAGGGTTTCTTCTAATGAGCAGTTCTTC.

The chain couples TRBV11-1 to TRBJ2-7, with 7 positions matching TRBD1. The CDR3 loop spans 16 amino acids. Germline loops: CDR1 SGHAT, CDR2 FQDESV (reference sequence). Trimming took 1 base from V and 7 from J; bases not matched to a gene: 13. CDR3 amino acids: CASSLGWGTAATEQYF. The CDR3 DNA is TGTGCCAGCAGCTTAGGGTGGGGGACAGCAGCTACGGAGCAGTACTTC.

The V gene is TRBV11-2, the J gene TRBJ2-7, with 7 bases fitting TRBD2. V trimming: 5 bases; J trimming: 0 bases; junction bases outside the gene matches: 16. The CDR3 loop spans 18 amino acids. CDR1 and CDR2 from the germline V gene are SGHAT and FQNNGV. CDR3 bases: TGTGCCAGCAGCCATAATGACCTGACGGGACTACACTCCTACGAGCAGTACTTC. It codes for CASSHNDLTGLHSYEQYF. Complete variable domain (other parts from reference TRBV11-2 and TRBJ2-7): EAGVAQSPRYKIIEKRQSVAFWCNPISGHATLYWYQQILGQGPKLLIQFQNNGVVDDSQLPKDRFSAERLKGVDSTLKIQPAKLEDSAVYLCASSHNDLTGLHSYEQYFGPGTRLTVT.

V and J are TRBV30 and TRBJ2-2; D uncertain. Germline V gene data show CDR1 as GTSNPN and CDR2 as SVGIG (reference sequence). The CDR3 runs to 13 residues. In DNA form, the CDR3 reads TGTGCTCGGGCCCCCCCCTATACCGGGGAGCTGTTTTTT. Translation gives CARAPPYTGELFF. Complete variable domain (other parts from reference TRBV30 and TRBJ2-2): SQTIHQWPATLVQPVGSPLSLECTVEGTSNPNLYWYRQAAGRGLQLLFYSVGIGQISSEVPQNLSASRPQDRQFILSSKKLLLSDSGFYLCARAPPYTGELFFGEGSRLTVL.